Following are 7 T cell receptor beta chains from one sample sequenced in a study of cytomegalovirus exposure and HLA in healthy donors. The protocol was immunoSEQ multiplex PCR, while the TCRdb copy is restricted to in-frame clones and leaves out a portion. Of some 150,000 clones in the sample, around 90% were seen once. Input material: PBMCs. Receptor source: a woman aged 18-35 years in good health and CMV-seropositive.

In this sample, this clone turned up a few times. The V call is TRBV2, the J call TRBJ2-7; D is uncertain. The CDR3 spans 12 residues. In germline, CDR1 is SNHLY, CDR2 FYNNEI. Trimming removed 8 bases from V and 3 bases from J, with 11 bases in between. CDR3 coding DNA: TGTGCCAGCCGCCCCGTGAGCTACGAGCAGTACTTC. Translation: CASRPVSYEQYF. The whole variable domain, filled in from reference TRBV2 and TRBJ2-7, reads EPEVTQTPSHQVTQMGQEVILRCVPISNHLYFYWYRQILGQKVEFLVSFYNNEISEKSEIFDDQFSVERPDGSNFTLKIRSTKLEDSAMYFCASRPVSYEQYFGPGTRLTVT.

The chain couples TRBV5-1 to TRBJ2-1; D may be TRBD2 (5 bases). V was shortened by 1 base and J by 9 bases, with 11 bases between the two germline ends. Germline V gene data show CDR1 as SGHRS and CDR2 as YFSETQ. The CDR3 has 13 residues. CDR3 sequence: CASSLPSGFEQFF. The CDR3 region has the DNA TGCGCCAGCAGCTTGCCATCGGGGTTTGAGCAGTTCTTC.

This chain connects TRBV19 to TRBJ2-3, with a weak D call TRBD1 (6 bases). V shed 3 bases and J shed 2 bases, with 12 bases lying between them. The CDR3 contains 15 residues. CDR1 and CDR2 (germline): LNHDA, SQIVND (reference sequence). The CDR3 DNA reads TGTGCCAGTAGTATTACAGGGCTCCTCACAGATACGCAGTATTTT. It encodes CASSITGLLTDTQYF.

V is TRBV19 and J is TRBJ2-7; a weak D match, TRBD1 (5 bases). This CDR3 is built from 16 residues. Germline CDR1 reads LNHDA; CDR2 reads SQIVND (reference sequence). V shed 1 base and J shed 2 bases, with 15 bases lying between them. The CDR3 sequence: CASSIVTGQGPYEQYF. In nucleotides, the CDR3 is TGTGCCAGTAGTATAGTAACCGGGCAGGGCCCCTACGAGCAGTACTTC.

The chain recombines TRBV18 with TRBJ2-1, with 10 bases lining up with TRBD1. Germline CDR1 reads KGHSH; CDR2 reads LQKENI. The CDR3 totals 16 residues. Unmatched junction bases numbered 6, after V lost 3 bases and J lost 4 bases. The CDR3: CASSPGDRGPYNEQFF. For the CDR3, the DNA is TGTGCCAGCTCACCCGGGGACAGGGGCCCATACAATGAGCAGTTCTTC.

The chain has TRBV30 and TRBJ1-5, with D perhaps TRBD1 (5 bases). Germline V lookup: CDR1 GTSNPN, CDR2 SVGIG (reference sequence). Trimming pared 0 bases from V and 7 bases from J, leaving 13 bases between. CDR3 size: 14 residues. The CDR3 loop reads CAWSVIGGGQPQHF. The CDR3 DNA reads TGTGCCTGGAGTGTAATTGGGGGAGGCCAGCCCCAGCATTTT.

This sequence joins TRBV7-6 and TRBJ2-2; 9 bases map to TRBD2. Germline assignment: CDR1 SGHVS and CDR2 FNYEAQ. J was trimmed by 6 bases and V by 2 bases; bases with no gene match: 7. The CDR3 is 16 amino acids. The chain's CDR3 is CASSLPSSGEAGELFF. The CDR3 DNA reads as TGTGCCAGCAGCTTACCATCTAGCGGGGAGGCCGGGGAGCTGTTTTTT.